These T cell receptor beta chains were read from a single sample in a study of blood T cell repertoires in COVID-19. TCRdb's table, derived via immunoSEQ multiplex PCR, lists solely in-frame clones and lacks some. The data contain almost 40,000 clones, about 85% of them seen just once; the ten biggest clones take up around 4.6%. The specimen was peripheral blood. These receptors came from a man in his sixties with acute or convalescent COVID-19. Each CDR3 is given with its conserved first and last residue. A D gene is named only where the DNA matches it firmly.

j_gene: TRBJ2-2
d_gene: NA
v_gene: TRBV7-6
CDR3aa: CASSLGRQQNTGELFF
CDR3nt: TGTGCCAGCAGCTTAGGGAGACAGCAGAACACCGGGGAGCTGTTTTTT

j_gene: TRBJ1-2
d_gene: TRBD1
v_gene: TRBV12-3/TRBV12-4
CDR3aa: CASSFQGGGYTF
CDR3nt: TGTGCCAGCAGTTTCCAGGGGGGTGGCTACACCTTC

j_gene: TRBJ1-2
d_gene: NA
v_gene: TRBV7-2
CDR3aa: CASTDTGPGGYTF
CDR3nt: TGTGCCAGCACCGACACAGGTCCGGGCGGCTACACCTTC

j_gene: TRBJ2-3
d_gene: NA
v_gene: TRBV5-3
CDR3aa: CARSPLGGRHTQYF
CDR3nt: TGTGCCAGAAGCCCCCTGGGGGGGCGCCATACGCAGTATTTT

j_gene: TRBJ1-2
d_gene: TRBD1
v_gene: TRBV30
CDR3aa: CAWTKAAFRGQGYTF
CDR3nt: TGTGCCTGGACAAAAGCCGCCTTCAGGGGGCAAGGCTACACCTTC

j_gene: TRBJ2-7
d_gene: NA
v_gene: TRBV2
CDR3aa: CASSAGGFYEQYF
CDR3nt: TGTGCCAGCAGTGCAGGGGGGTTCTACGAGCAGTACTTC

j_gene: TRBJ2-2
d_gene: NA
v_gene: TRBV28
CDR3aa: CASSHDSGELFF
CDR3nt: TGTGCCAGCAGTCATGACTCCGGGGAGCTGTTTTTT

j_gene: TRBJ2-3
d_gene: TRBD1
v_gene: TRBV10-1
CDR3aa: CASSAGGRYTQYF
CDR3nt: TGCGCCAGCTCCGCAGGGGGCCGCTATACGCAGTATTTT

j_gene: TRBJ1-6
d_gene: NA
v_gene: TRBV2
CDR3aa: CASAGGRSSPLHF
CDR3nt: TGTGCCAGCGCGGGGGGGAGGAGTTCACCCCTCCACTTT

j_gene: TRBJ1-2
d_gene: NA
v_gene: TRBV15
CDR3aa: CATSRDVPAGTNYGYTF
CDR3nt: TGTGCCACCAGCAGAGATGTCCCGGCAGGCACTAACTATGGCTACACCTTC

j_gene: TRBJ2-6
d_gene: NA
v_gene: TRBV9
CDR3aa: CASSGSSGANVLTF
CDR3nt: TGTGCCAGCAGTGGGAGTTCTGGGGCCAACGTCCTGACTTTC